Sequencing of this TCR beta chain was carried out in a study of patients and donors after allogeneic stem cell transplantation. This clonotype has only a few counts. TCRdb reanalysed the RT-PCR reads using MiXCR and keeps one entry per CDR3 protein. Of 200,000 to 250,000 distinct CDR3 sequences listed, around 14% are singletons. Input material: blood, either unsorted or a sorted T cell fraction (not recorded which). This receptor was identified in a human donor who was either an allogeneic HSCT recipient or a stem cell or donor lymphocyte infusion donor (not recorded which). It is not recorded whose cells these are; they may come from a transplant donor.

As DNA, the CDR3 is TGTGCCAGCAGCCCGGAAAATCAGCCCCAGCATTTT. This translates into CASSPENQPQHF. The J gene is TRBJ1-5, the V gene TRBV7-2; D call uncertain. The CDR3 spans 12 residues. The V end lost 5 bases, the J end lost 4 bases, and 6 bases lay between the germline ends. In germline, CDR1 is SGHTA, CDR2 FQGNSA.